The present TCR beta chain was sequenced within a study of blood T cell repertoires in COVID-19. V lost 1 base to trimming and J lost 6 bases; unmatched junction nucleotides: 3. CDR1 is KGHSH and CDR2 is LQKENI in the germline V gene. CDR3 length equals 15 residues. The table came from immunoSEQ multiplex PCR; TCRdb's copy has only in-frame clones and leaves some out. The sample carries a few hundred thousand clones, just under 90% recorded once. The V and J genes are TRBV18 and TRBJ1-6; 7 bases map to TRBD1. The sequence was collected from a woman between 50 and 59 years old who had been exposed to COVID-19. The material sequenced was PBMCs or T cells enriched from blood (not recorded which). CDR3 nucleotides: TGTGCCAGCTCACCACTTGGGACAGCTAATTCACCCCTCCACTTT. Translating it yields CASSPLGTANSPLHF.